The 21 T cell receptor beta chains reported below all come from one sample, sequenced in a study of shared clonotypes between healthy human individuals. Only in-frame clones appear in the TCRdb table, and some are missing; sequencing was by immunoSEQ multiplex PCR. The sample holds 2 million to 2.5 million clones, 90% to 97% seen once. Sequencing used naive CD4+ T cells sorted from blood. Subset indicated: CD45RA+ positively selected. Receptors were obtained from a man younger than 35 in good health.

A word on this clone: The identical CDR3 is also encoded by other nucleotide sequences in the sample. The V gene is TRBV6-5, the J gene TRBJ2-7; unclear D gene. The CDR3 has 11 residues. The V gene lost 3 bases and the J gene lost 3 bases, with 3 bases spanning the gap. Germline-derived CDR1 and CDR2 are MNHEY and SVGAGI. The CDR3 protein is CASSYNYEQYF. In DNA, the CDR3 is TGTGCCAGCAGTTATAACTACGAGCAGTACTTC.

V usage is TRBV6-6 and J usage is TRBJ1-3; D is undetermined. V was cut by 5 bases and J by 4 bases, with 9 bases left in between. This CDR3 spans 13 amino acids. Germline loops: CDR1 MNHNY, CDR2 SVGAGI (reference sequence). The CDR3 DNA reads as TGTGCCAGCAGTACGGCCGAGGGAAACACCATATATTTT. Residues: CASSTAEGNTIYF.

The chain carries TRBV7-2 and TRBJ2-2, with TRBD2 matching over 13 bases. With 4 bases clipped from V and 7 bases from J, the junction kept 6 bases outside the gene matches. CDR3 length: 16 amino acids. Germline assignment: CDR1 SGHTA and CDR2 FQGNSA. The CDR3 protein is CASSSRLAGGGGELFF. In nucleotides, the CDR3 is TGTGCCAGCAGCTCGAGACTAGCGGGAGGCGGCGGGGAGCTGTTTTTT.

The CDR3 reads CASSGVYLSGNTIYF. The CDR3 region has the DNA TGTGCCAGCAGTGGGGTTTACCTCTCTGGAAACACCATATATTTT. This chain joins TRBV6-1 and TRBJ1-3, with D uncertain. The germline V gene has CDR1 MNHNS and CDR2 SASEGT. The CDR3 length is 15 residues. V lost 4 bases, J lost 0 bases, and 10 bases lay in between.

The chain has TRBV5-6 and TRBJ2-5; D gene ambiguous. CDR1 SGHDT and CDR2 YYEEEE come from the germline V gene. Trimming cost V 2 bases and J 3 bases, with 14 bases left between them. The CDR3 contains 15 residues. CDR3 DNA: TGTGCCAGCAGCTTACTTTGGCCGTCTGAAGAGACCCAGTACTTC. The encoded protein is CASSLLWPSEETQYF.

This chain joins TRBV14 and TRBJ2-1; 7 bases map to TRBD1. The CDR3 has 15 residues. From germline, CDR1 is SGHDN and CDR2 FVKESK. Trimming removed 4 bases from V and 2 bases from J; junction bases left unmatched: 5. The chain's CDR3 is CASSLIRGTYNEQFF. In nucleotides, the CDR3 is TGTGCCAGCAGCCTTATCAGGGGGACCTACAATGAGCAGTTCTTC.

This clone was counted once. This sequence joins TRBV28 and TRBJ1-1; TRBD1 might be the D (6 bases). CDR1 and CDR2 from the germline V gene are MDHEN and SYDVKM. This CDR3 is built from 14 residues. The V end was cut by 11 bases, the J end by 5 bases, with 21 bases between. CDR3 nucleotide sequence: TGTGCCTCAGCCCTCCGGGGGGCCCCAACTGAAGCTTTCTTT. Translating gives CASALRGAPTEAFF.

This chain connects TRBV10-1 to TRBJ2-7; D is ambiguous. The V gene's germline CDR1 is WNHNN and CDR2 SYGVQD (reference sequence). V lost 0 bases and J lost 4, with 16 bases in between. The CDR3 consists of 16 residues. CDR3 coding DNA: TGCGCCAGCAGTGAGTCGACGGCAGGCCGGATATACGAGCAGTACTTC. Translation: CASSESTAGRIYEQYF.

The DNA of the CDR3 is TGTGCCACCAGCAATATCGACAGAAGACAACTCTATGGCTACACCTTC. As protein: CATSNIDRRQLYGYTF. The chain links TRBV15 to TRBJ1-2; D possibly corresponds to TRBD1 (5 bases). Trimming pared 4 bases from V and 4 bases from J, leaving 19 bases between. Per the germline V gene, CDR1 is LNHNV and CDR2 is YYDKDF (reference sequence). The CDR3 loop spans 16 amino acids.

V gene TRBV18 combines with J gene TRBJ1-1; D gene uncertain. Germline-derived CDR1 and CDR2 are KGHSH and LQKENI. This CDR3 contains 13 residues. The V and J ends lost 7 bases and 3 bases respectively, with 12 bases between them. CDR3 residues: CASFTAGYTEAFF. Here the CDR3 DNA reads TGTGCCAGCTTCACCGCGGGATACACTGAAGCTTTCTTT.

For the CDR3, the DNA is TGTGCCAGCAGCTTAGGGACTGGGCAGCCCCAGCATTTT. Its translation is CASSLGTGQPQHF. The chain combines TRBV7-9 with TRBJ1-5, with unresolved D. V dropped 1 base and J dropped 7 bases, with 8 bases sitting between them. Germline loops: CDR1 SEHNR, CDR2 FQNEAQ (reference sequence). This CDR3 is built from 13 residues. Full variable domain (remainder filled in from reference TRBV7-9 and TRBJ1-5): DTGVSQNPRHKITKRGQNVTFRCDPISEHNRLYWYRQTLGQGPEFLTYFQNEAQLEKSRLLSDRFSAERPKGSFSTLEIQRTEQGDSAMYLCASSLGTGQPQHFGDGTRLSIL.

The V call is TRBV15, the J call TRBJ1-4, with 11 bases matching TRBD1. Germline V gene lookup returns CDR1 LNHNV and CDR2 YYDKDF (reference sequence). The length of the CDR3 is 15 residues. V shed 5 bases and J 8 bases; nucleotides not matched to a gene: 7. CDR3 residues: CATSGRDRGEEKLFF. CDR3 sequence (DNA): TGTGCCACCAGCGGCCGGGACAGGGGGGAGGAAAAACTGTTTTTT.

This sequence joins TRBV6-5 and TRBJ1-2, with D perhaps TRBD1 (6 bases). CDR1 is MNHEY, CDR2 SVGAGI, per germline. The CDR3 length is 16 residues. V lost 0 bases and J 4 bases, leaving 15 bases between the germline ends. The CDR3 spells CASSYSSTGYGYGYTF. As DNA, the CDR3 is TGTGCCAGCAGTTACTCGAGTACAGGGTACGGCTATGGCTACACCTTC.

J is TRBJ1-2 and V is TRBV28; 10 bases are a match to TRBD1. V trimming: 10 bases; J trimming: 4 bases; junction bases outside the gene matches: 15. From germline, CDR1 is MDHEN and CDR2 SYDVKM. CDR3 length equals 16 residues. CDR3 in amino acids: CATPGNMGQGPYGYTF. The CDR3 DNA reads as TGTGCCACCCCGGGTAATATGGGACAGGGGCCCTATGGCTACACCTTC.

The CDR3 protein is CATSRPQGYEQYF. CDR3 DNA: TGTGCCACCAGCAGACCACAGGGCTACGAGCAGTACTTC. The rearrangement joins TRBV15 to TRBJ2-7; tentatively, D is TRBD1 (6 bases). Germline values: CDR1 LNHNV, CDR2 YYDKDF (reference sequence). The CDR3 length is 13 residues. V lost 2 bases to trimming and J lost 3 bases, with 8 bases between them.

The rearrangement uses TRBV25-1 and TRBJ1-6; D is possibly TRBD1 (5 bases). This CDR3 is 13 amino acids long. V dropped 6 bases and J dropped 10 bases, with 13 bases sitting between them. Germline CDR1 MGHDK, CDR2 SYGVNS. CDR3 loop: CASRGPLGSPLHF. CDR3 sequence (DNA): TGTGCCAGCAGGGGGCCTTTGGGGTCACCCCTCCACTTT.

On this clone: Other DNA sequences in this specimen translate into the identical CDR3. The rearrangement joins TRBV27 to TRBJ1-2; D remains ambiguous. V lost 0 bases, J lost 3 bases, and 5 bases lay in between. Looked up from germline, CDR1 is MNHEY and CDR2 is SMNVEV (reference sequence). The CDR3 runs to 13 residues. The CDR3 DNA follows: TGTGCCAGCAGTTTATCGGGTGACTATGGCTACACCTTC. This translates into CASSLSGDYGYTF.

The CDR3 DNA follows: TGTGCCAGCAGCCATAGACAGGGGTCGAGTACCCAGTACTTC. It encodes CASSHRQGSSTQYF. The chain joins TRBV14 to TRBJ2-5; 8 bases map to TRBD1. V gave up 3 bases and J gave up 8 bases; unmatched junction bases: 8. The germline V gene has CDR1 SGHDN and CDR2 FVKESK. The CDR3 is made up of 14 amino acids.

The chain employs TRBV5-1 and TRBJ2-7; TRBD2 is a possible D gene (6 bases). V lost 0 bases, J lost 3 bases, and 16 bases lay in between. The CDR3 sequence is 16 residues long. Germline V CDR1 and CDR2: SGHRS, YFSETQ. This chain's CDR3 is CASSLGGRGSGYEQYF. CDR3 nucleotide sequence: TGCGCCAGCAGCTTGGGAGGCCGGGGGTCGGGCTACGAGCAGTACTTC. Variable domain in full (rest from reference TRBV5-1 and TRBJ2-7): KAGVTQTPRYLIKTRGQQVTLSCSPISGHRSVSWYQQTPGQGLQFLFEYFSETQRNKGNFPGRFSGRQFSNSRSEMNVSTLELGDSALYLCASSLGGRGSGYEQYFGPGTRLTVT.

The rearrangement joins TRBV6-6 to TRBJ2-1; D possibly corresponds to TRBD1 (6 bases). This CDR3 has 16 residues. Trimming stripped 0 bases from V and 9 bases from J, with 18 bases between. Germline loops: CDR1 MNHNY, CDR2 SVGAGI (reference sequence). For the CDR3, the DNA is TGTGCCAGCAGTTACTCGCTTGGCGCAGGGGAAGTTGAGCAGTTCTTC. Translating gives CASSYSLGAGEVEQFF.

The rearrangement uses TRBV6-5 and TRBJ2-7; 7 bases map to TRBD1. This CDR3 region has 15 residues. V was clipped by 7 bases and J by 0 bases; unmatched bases: 9. In germline, CDR1 is MNHEY, CDR2 SVGAGI. The CDR3 coding sequence is TGTGCCAGCAAACCCGGGACAGTTTACTCCTACGAGCAGTACTTC. Amino acid sequence: CASKPGTVYSYEQYF.